The 8 T cell receptor beta chains reported below all come from one sample, sequenced in a study of T-cell memory formation after mild COVID-19. One entry per CDR3 protein, called by TCRdb with MiXCR from the 5' RACE reads. In the table there are approximately 150,000 distinct CDR3 sequences, approximately 21% of which are singletons. The sequenced sample consisted of PBMCs or a T cell subset sorted from them (not recorded which). These receptors were obtained from an adult woman who had mild COVID-19 (a few samples of this study predate the infection). Cell type and time point are not known.

In its sample, this clonotype was seen a few times. The chain employs TRBV20-1 and TRBJ2-2; the D call may be TRBD1 or TRBD2 (5 bases each). Germline V gene sequence: CDR1 DFQATT, CDR2 SNEGSKA (reference sequence). Trimming took off 3 bases at V and 7 bases at J, with 18 bases between the two ends. The CDR3 extends over 15 amino acids. The DNA of the CDR3 is TGCAGTGCTAGGGATACAGGAGGAAGTGGCGGGGAGCTGTTTTTT. This translates into CSARDTGGSGGELFF.

This chain connects TRBV20-1 to TRBJ2-7, with 7 bases identical to TRBD2. The CDR3 is 14 residues long. Germline lookup yields CDR1 DFQATT and CDR2 SNEGSKA (reference sequence). With V trimmed by 2 bases and J by 7 bases, 11 bases remained unmatched. CDR3 region: CSARTGGSIGEQYF. For the CDR3, the DNA is TGCAGTGCTAGAACCGGCGGGAGTATAGGTGAGCAGTACTTC.

In its sample, this clonotype was seen a few times. V gene TRBV7-2 combines with J gene TRBJ2-1, with D possibly being TRBD1 (7 bases). Germline V CDR1 and CDR2: SGHTA, FQGNSA. With 4 bases removed from V and 6 bases from J, the gap between germline ends came to 10 bases. This CDR3 comprises 13 residues. The CDR3 region has the DNA TGTGCCAGCAGCTCCCAGGGGGGCAATGAGCAGTTCTTC. This sequence encodes CASSSQGGNEQFF.

This clonotype was seen a handful of times. The chain carries TRBV9 and TRBJ2-7, with D possibly being TRBD2 (6 bases). The CDR3 has 15 residues. Germline V gene data show CDR1 as SGDLS and CDR2 as YYNGEE. V was clipped by 4 bases and J by 3 bases, with 17 bases between them. CDR3: CASSSSGDRIYEQYF. CDR3 nucleotide sequence: TGTGCCAGCAGCTCCTCGGGGGACCGCATCTACGAGCAGTACTTC.

J is TRBJ2-2 and V is TRBV7-9; the D call may be TRBD1 or TRBD2 (5 bases each). Trimming removed 1 base at V and 8 bases at J, with 17 bases between. Germline assignment: CDR1 SEHNR and CDR2 FQNEAQ (reference sequence). The CDR3 is made up of 16 amino acids. The CDR3 nucleotides read TGTGCCAGCAGCTTAGGCGCGCTTTCCGGGACGGGGGAGCTGTTTTTT. Translation: CASSLGALSGTGELFF.

The genes are TRBV4-1 and TRBJ2-4; the D gene is possibly TRBD2 (6 bases). Deletions cut 0 bases from V and 0 bases from J, with 15 bases between. Germline lookup yields CDR1 MGHRA and CDR2 YSYEKL. This CDR3 comprises 18 residues. The CDR3 loop reads CASSQEGGGYGAKNIQYF. In nucleotides, the CDR3 is TGCGCCAGCAGCCAAGAGGGTGGAGGGTATGGAGCCAAAAACATTCAGTACTTC.

This clonotype was counted a few times. In DNA form, the CDR3 reads TGTGCCAGCAGTCGCGTGTCCGGGGCCAACGTCCTGACTTTC. It translates to CASSRVSGANVLTF. The chain uses TRBV9 and TRBJ2-6; no clear D gene. Trimming took 5 bases from V and 4 from J, leaving 10 bases between them. This CDR3 is 14 amino acids long. From germline, CDR1 is SGDLS and CDR2 YYNGEE.

This clonotype showed up just a few times. The gene calls are TRBV6-2 or TRBV6-3 and TRBJ2-7; 13 nucleotides match TRBD2. The length of the CDR3 is 18 residues. Germline V lookup: CDR1 MNHEY, CDR2 SVGEGT. Trimming removed 2 bases from V and 2 bases from J; junction bases left unmatched: 9. The CDR3 sequence is CASSYVLGLAGATYEQYF. CDR3 DNA sequence: TGTGCCAGCAGTTACGTACTCGGACTAGCGGGAGCGACCTACGAGCAGTACTTC.